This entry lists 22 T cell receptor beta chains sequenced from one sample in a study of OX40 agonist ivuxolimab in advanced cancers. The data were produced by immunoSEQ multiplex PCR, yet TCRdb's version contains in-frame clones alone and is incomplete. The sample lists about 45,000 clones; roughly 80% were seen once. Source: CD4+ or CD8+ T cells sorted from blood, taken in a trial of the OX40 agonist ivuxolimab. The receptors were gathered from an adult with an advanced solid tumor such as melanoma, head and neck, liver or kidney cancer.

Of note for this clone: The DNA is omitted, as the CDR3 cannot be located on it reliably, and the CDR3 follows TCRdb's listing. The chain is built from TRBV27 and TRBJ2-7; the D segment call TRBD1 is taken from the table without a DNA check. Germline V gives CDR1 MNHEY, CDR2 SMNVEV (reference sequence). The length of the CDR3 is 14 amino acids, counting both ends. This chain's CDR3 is CASSFFGQTYEQYF.

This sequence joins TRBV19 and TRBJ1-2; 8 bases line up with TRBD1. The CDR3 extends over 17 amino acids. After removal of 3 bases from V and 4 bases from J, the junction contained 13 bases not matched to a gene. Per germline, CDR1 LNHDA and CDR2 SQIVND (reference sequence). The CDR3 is CASSIRQGLSVIYGYTF. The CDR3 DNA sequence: TGTGCCAGTAGTATTAGACAGGGGCTCTCGGTAATCTATGGCTACACCTTC.

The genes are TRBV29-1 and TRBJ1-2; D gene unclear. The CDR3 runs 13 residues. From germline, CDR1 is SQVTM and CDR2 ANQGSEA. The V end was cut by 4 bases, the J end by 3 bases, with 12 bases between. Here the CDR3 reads CSVGPVGYYGYTF. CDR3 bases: TGCAGCGTTGGGCCGGTCGGATACTATGGCTACACCTTC.

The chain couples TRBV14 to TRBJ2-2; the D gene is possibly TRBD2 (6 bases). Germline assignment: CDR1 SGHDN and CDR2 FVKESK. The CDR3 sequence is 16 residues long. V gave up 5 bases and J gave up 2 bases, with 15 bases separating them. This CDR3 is CASSFWRSGNTGELFF. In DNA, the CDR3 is TGTGCCAGCAGCTTCTGGCGTAGCGGAAACACCGGGGAGCTGTTTTTT.

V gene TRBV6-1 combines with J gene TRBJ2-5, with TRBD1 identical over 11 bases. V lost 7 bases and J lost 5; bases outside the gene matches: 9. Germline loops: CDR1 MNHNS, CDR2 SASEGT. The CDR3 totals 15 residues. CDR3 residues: CASKSWTGGAETQYF. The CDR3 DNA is TGTGCCAGCAAAAGCTGGACAGGGGGCGCGGAGACCCAGTACTTC.

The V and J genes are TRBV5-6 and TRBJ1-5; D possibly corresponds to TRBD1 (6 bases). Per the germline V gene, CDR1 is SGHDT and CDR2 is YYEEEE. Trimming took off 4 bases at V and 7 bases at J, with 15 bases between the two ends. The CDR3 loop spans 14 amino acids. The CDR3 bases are TGTGCCAGCAGCCTGTTACAGGGCGACCAGCCCCAGCATTTT. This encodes CASSLLQGDQPQHF.

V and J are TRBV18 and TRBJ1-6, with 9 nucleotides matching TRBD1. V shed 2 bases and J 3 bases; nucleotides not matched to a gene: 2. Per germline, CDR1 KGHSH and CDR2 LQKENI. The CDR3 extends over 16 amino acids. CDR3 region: CASSPTTGGYNSPLHF. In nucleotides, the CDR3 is TGTGCCAGCTCACCAACGACAGGGGGCTATAATTCACCCCTCCACTTT. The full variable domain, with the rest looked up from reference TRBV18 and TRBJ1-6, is NAGVMQNPRHLVRRRGQEARLRCSPMKGHSHVYWYRQLPEEGLKFMVYLQKENIIDESGMPKERFSAEFPKEGPSILRIQQVVRGDSAAYFCASSPTTGGYNSPLHFGNGTRLTVT.

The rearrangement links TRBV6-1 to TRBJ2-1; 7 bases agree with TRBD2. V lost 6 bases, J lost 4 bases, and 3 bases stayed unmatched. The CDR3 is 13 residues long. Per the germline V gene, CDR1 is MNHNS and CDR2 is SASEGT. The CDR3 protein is CASSAGVYNEQFF. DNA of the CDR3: TGTGCCAGCAGCGCGGGAGTTTACAATGAGCAGTTCTTC.

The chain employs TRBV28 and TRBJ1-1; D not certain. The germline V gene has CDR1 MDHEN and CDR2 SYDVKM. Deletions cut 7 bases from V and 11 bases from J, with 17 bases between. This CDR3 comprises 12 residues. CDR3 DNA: TGTGCCAGCACCGCGGGCACCCTTAGGGCTTTCTTT. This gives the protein CASTAGTLRAFF. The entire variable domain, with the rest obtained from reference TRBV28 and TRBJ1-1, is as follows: DVKVTQSSRYLVKRTGEKVFLECVQDMDHENMFWYRQDPGLGLRLIYFSYDVKMKEKGDIPEGYSVSREKKERFSLILESASTNQTSMYLCASTAGTLRAFFGQGTRLTVV.

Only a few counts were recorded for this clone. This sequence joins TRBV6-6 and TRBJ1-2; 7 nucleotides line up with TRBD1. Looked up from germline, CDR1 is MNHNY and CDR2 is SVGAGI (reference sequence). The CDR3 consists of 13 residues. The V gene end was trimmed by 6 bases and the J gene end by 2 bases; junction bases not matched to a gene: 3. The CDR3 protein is CASSLQGNYGYTF. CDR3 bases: TGTGCCAGCAGCTTACAGGGGAACTATGGCTACACCTTC.

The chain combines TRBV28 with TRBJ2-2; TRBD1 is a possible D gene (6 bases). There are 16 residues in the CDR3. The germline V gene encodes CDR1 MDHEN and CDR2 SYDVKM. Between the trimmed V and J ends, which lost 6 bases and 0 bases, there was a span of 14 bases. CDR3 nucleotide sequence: TGTGCCAGCAGCCCGACAGGTGTCACGAACACCGGGGAGCTGTTTTTT. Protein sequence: CASSPTGVTNTGELFF. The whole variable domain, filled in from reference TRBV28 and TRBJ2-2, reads DVKVTQSSRYLVKRTGEKVFLECVQDMDHENMFWYRQDPGLGLRLIYFSYDVKMKEKGDIPEGYSVSREKKERFSLILESASTNQTSMYLCASSPTGVTNTGELFFGEGSRLTVL.

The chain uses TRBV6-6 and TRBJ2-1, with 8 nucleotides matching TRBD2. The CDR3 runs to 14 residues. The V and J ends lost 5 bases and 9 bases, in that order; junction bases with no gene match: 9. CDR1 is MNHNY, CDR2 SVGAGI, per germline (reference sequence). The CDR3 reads CASSQTTLAGEQFF. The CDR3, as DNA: TGTGCCAGCAGTCAAACGACCCTAGCGGGTGAGCAGTTCTTC.

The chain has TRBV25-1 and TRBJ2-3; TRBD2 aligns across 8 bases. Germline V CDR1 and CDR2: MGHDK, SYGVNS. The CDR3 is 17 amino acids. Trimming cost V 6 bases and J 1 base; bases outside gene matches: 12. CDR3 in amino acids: CASRRAGGEAGTDTQYF. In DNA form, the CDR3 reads TGTGCCAGCAGACGGGCGGGGGGCGAGGCTGGCACAGATACGCAGTATTTT.

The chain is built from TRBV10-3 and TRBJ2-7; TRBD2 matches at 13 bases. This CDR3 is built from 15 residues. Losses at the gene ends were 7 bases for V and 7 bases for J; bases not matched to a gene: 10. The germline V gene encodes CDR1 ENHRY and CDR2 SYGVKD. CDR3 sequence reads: CAIKTLAGGPEEQYF. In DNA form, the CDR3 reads TGTGCCATCAAGACACTAGCGGGAGGGCCTGAGGAGCAGTACTTC.

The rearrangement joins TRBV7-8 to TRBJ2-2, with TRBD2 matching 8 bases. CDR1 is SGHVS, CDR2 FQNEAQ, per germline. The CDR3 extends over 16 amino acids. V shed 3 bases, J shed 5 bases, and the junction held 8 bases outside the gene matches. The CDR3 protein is CASSLSGGARTGELFF. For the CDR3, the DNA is TGTGCCAGCAGCTTGTCCGGGGGGGCCCGAACCGGGGAGCTGTTTTTT. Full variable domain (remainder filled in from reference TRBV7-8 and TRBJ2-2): GAGVSQSPRYKVAKRGQDVALRCDPISGHVSLFWYQQALGQGPEFLTYFQNEAQLDKSGLPSDRFFAERPEGSVSTLKIQRTQQEDSAVYLCASSLSGGARTGELFFGEGSRLTVL.

CDR3 amino acids: CASSLQGIEEKLFF. The DNA for the CDR3 is TGCGCCAGCAGCTTACAGGGGATAGAAGAAAAACTGTTTTTT. The chain uses TRBV5-1 and TRBJ1-4, with 7 bases that match TRBD1. Trimming took 2 bases from V and 8 from J; bases not matched to a gene: 6. This CDR3 contains 14 residues. Germline assignment: CDR1 SGHRS and CDR2 YFSETQ.

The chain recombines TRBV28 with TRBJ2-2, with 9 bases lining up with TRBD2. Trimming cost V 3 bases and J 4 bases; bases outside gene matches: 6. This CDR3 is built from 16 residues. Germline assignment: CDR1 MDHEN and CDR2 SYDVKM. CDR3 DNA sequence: TGTGCCAGCAGTTTCCGTAGCGGGAGAGGCACCGGGGAGCTGTTTTTT. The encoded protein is CASSFRSGRGTGELFF.

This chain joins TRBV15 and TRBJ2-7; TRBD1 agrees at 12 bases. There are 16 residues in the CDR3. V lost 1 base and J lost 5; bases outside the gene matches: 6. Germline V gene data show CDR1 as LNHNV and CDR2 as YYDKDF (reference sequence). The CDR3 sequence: CATSRGDRGREDEQYF. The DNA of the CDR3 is TGTGCCACCAGCAGAGGGGACAGGGGGCGTGAAGACGAGCAGTACTTC.

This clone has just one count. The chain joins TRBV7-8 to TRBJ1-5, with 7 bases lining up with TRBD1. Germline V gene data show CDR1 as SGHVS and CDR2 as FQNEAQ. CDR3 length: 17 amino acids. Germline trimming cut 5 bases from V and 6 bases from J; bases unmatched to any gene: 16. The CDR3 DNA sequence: TGTGCCAGCAGCCCCAGACCCGAGACAGGGACTAGTCAGCCCCAGCATTTT. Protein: CASSPRPETGTSQPQHF.

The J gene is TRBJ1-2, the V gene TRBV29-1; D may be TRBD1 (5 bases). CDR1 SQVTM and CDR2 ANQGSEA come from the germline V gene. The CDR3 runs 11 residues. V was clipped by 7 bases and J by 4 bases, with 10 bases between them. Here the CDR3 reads CSARGSYGYTF. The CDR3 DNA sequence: TGCAGCGCCCGGGGCAGCTATGGCTACACCTTC.

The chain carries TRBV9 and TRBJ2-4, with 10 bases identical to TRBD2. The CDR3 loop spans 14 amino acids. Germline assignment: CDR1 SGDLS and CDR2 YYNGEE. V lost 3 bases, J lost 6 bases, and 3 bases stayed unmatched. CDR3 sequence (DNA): TGTGCCAGCAGCGGGTTAGCGGGGGGAAACATTCAGTACTTC. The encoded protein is CASSGLAGGNIQYF.

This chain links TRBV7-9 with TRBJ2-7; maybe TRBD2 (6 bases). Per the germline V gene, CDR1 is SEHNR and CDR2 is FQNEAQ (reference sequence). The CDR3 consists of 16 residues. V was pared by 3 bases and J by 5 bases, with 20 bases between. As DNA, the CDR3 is TGTGCCAGCAGCTTCGGACCAGATAGCAGGAGGGACGAGCAGTACTTC. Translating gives CASSFGPDSRRDEQYF.